A single sample is the source of the 14 T cell receptor beta chains below, sequenced in a study of blood T cell repertoires in COVID-19 (dated by TCRdb to the early 2020s). The library was generated by the immunoSEQ multiplex PCR assay. TCRdb carries this immuneACCESS record with in-frame sequences only. Its versions omit some clonotypes, under half of them owing to an unresolved V gene in the studies checked, with the rest unexplained. This sample lists 120,000 or so clones; about 83% were detected once. The ten largest account for around 4.2% of the sample. What was sequenced was peripheral blood. The origin of the receptors is a man between 60 and 75 years old with acute or convalescent COVID-19.

The V and J genes are TRBV6-5 and TRBJ2-7, with D possibly matching TRBD2 (6 bases). The germline V gene encodes CDR1 MNHEY and CDR2 SVGAGI. Trimming shortened V by 6 bases and J by 13 bases, and 22 bases separated the two germline ends. The CDR3 loop spans 13 amino acids. The CDR3 nucleotides are TGTGCCAGCAGCCTTCACGGAGGGGTAGGCCCATACTTC. It translates to CASSLHGGVGPYF.

CDR3 DNA sequence: TGTGCCATCAGACTGCAAAACTCCTACGAGCAGTACTTC. Translated, it gives CAIRLQNSYEQYF. V is TRBV10-3 and J is TRBJ2-7, with D unclear. The length of the CDR3 is 13 residues. Deletions cut 6 bases from V and 0 bases from J, with 9 bases between. Per the germline V gene, CDR1 is ENHRY and CDR2 is SYGVKD.

Comments on this clone: Other nucleotide sequences in the sample specify the same CDR3. The rearrangement links TRBV19 to TRBJ2-3; 11 bases align to TRBD1. The germline V gene encodes CDR1 LNHDA and CDR2 SQIVND (reference sequence). The CDR3 consists of 15 residues. V lost 6 bases and J lost 1; bases outside the gene matches: 3. Here the CDR3 reads CASRRTGGGTDTQYF. The CDR3 DNA reads as TGTGCCAGTAGGCGGACAGGGGGCGGCACAGATACGCAGTATTTT.

For the CDR3, the DNA is TGCAGCGCACCCCGGGGGGAGACCCAGTACTTC. The encoded protein is CSAPRGETQYF. The chain uses TRBV29-1 and TRBJ2-5; TRBD2 is a possible D gene (6 bases). Trimming pared 7 bases from V and 5 bases from J, leaving 11 bases between. Germline V gene sequence: CDR1 SQVTM, CDR2 ANQGSEA. The CDR3 runs 11 residues.

The chain links TRBV27 to TRBJ1-5; TRBD1 might be the D (5 bases). This CDR3 region has 15 residues. The germline CDR1 and CDR2 sequences are MNHEY and SMNVEV (reference sequence). V lost 9 bases to trimming and J lost 2 bases, with 17 bases between them. DNA for the CDR3: TGTGCCAGTACATCTGGATGGGGGGGCAATCAGCCCCAGCATTTT. Its translation is CASTSGWGGNQPQHF.

The chain joins TRBV10-1 to TRBJ1-2, with D possibly matching TRBD1 (6 bases). This CDR3 has 11 residues. Germline CDR1 and CDR2: WNHNN and SYGVQD (reference sequence). V was shortened by 5 bases and J by 10 bases, with 11 bases between the two germline ends. The CDR3 sequence is CASSKTGPYTF. The CDR3 bases are TGCGCCAGCAGTAAGACAGGTCCCTACACCTTC.

The chain recombines TRBV6-5 with TRBJ1-1; no reliable D call. The CDR3 covers 14 residues. CDR1 and CDR2 (germline): MNHEY, SVGAGI. Trimming left V 0 bases short and J 3 bases short, with 8 bases between. Written as DNA, the CDR3 is TGTGCCAGCAGTTACTCCTTCGGGGACACTGAAGCTTTCTTT. This translates into CASSYSFGDTEAFF.

The gene calls are TRBV5-1 and TRBJ1-2; TRBD1 is a possible D gene (5 bases). This CDR3 spans 14 amino acids. V lost 0 bases and J lost 6, with 12 bases in between. The germline V gene has CDR1 SGHRS and CDR2 YFSETQ. Here the CDR3 DNA reads TGCGCCAGCAGCTTGGATCAGGGATGGGATGGCTACACCTTC. This sequence encodes CASSLDQGWDGYTF.

This chain connects TRBV6-2 or TRBV6-3 to TRBJ1-5; 8 nucleotides line up with TRBD1. From germline, CDR1 is MNHEY and CDR2 SVGEGT. The CDR3 is made up of 16 amino acids. V shed 5 bases and J 3 bases; nucleotides not matched to a gene: 9. The CDR3 nucleotides are TGTGCCAGCAGTATTTCCGGGACAGGCTTCAATCAGCCCCAGCATTTT. This gives the protein CASSISGTGFNQPQHF.

The chain employs TRBV5-1 and TRBJ2-1; D possibly corresponds to TRBD2 (6 bases). Germline CDR1 reads SGHRS; CDR2 reads YFSETQ. The CDR3 spans 14 residues. V lost 4 bases to trimming and J lost 3 bases, with 11 bases between them. Here the CDR3 DNA reads TGCGCCAGCAGCCCGGGACTTATCTACAATGAGCAGTTCTTC. Translated, it gives CASSPGLIYNEQFF.

V usage is TRBV28 and J usage is TRBJ2-7, with TRBD2 matching 7 bases. The J segment lost 2 bases and the V segment lost 8 bases, leaving 6 bases of the junction unmatched. Germline V lookup: CDR1 MDHEN, CDR2 SYDVKM. This CDR3 spans 13 amino acids. The chain's CDR3 is CASSSGNPYEQYF. CDR3 nucleotides: TGTGCCAGCTCTAGCGGCAATCCCTACGAGCAGTACTTC.

The chain links TRBV27 to TRBJ2-7; 11 bases fit TRBD1. V dropped 4 bases and J dropped 7; count of bases not matched to a gene: 12. The CDR3 has 16 residues. Looked up from germline, CDR1 is MNHEY and CDR2 is SMNVEV (reference sequence). This CDR3 is CASSSKAGQGAGEQYF. CDR3 coding DNA: TGTGCCAGCAGTTCGAAGGCTGGACAGGGGGCGGGAGAGCAGTACTTC.

This clone was detected only a few times. The chain links TRBV25-1 to TRBJ2-5; 10 positions match TRBD1. Looked up from germline, CDR1 is MGHDK and CDR2 is SYGVNS. After removal of 1 base from V and 5 bases from J, the junction contained 7 bases not matched to a gene. The CDR3 is 16 residues long. CDR3 in DNA: TGTGCCAGCAGTGAATTTAGGGGACAGGGGCGGGAGACCCAGTACTTC. Translating it yields CASSEFRGQGRETQYF.

The CDR3 loop reads CVTRGTGYEQYF. CDR3 nucleotide sequence: TGTGTCACCCGCGGGACAGGGTACGAGCAGTACTTC. The V and J genes are TRBV2 and TRBJ2-7; 9 nucleotides line up with TRBD1. The CDR3 runs to 12 residues. The germline gives CDR1 SNHLY, CDR2 FYNNEI. The variable domain in full, completed from reference TRBV2 and TRBJ2-7, reads EPEVTQTPSHQVTQMGQEVILRCVPISNHLYFYWYRQILGQKVEFLVSFYNNEISEKSEIFDDQFSVERPDGSNFTLKIRSTKLEDSAMYFCVTRGTGYEQYFGPGTRLTVT.